This is a list of T cell receptor beta chains from one sample in a study of blood T cell repertoires in COVID-19. Measured with immunoSEQ multiplex PCR; TCRdb has only the in-frame clones, and not every one. Of roughly 90,000 clones detected, 87% appear once; the ten largest clones hold under 1.2%. The specimen sequenced was peripheral blood. The receptors here all came from a human donor in a cohort sampled during active COVID-19. Both conserved end residues are part of each CDR3. A D gene is named only where the DNA matches it firmly. For some rows the clone size is stated as once, few or many, or as a class when expanded; others skip it.

v_gene: TRBV9; d_gene: NA; abundance: NA; j_gene: TRBJ2-3; CDR3aa: CASSSMTDTQYF; CDR3nt: TGTGCCAGCAGCTCAATGACAGATACGCAGTATTTT
v_gene: TRBV21-1; d_gene: NA; abundance: NA; j_gene: TRBJ1-5; CDR3aa: CASPRYAENSNQPQHF; CDR3nt: TGTGCCTCCCCCAGATACGCGGAAAATAGCAATCAGCCCCAGCATTTT
v_gene: TRBV10-2; d_gene: NA; abundance: once; j_gene: TRBJ2-2; CDR3aa: CASTDFDTGELFF; CDR3nt: TGCGCCAGTACAGATTTCGACACCGGGGAGCTGTTTTTT
v_gene: TRBV2; d_gene: NA; abundance: NA; j_gene: TRBJ2-2; CDR3aa: CASKGPGGAGRDTGELFF; CDR3nt: TGTGCCAGCAAGGGACCGGGGGGCGCGGGGAGGGACACCGGGGAGCTGTTTTTT
v_gene: TRBV19; d_gene: TRBD2; abundance: NA; j_gene: TRBJ2-1; CDR3aa: CASRKGGSGNNEQFF; CDR3nt: TGTGCCAGTAGGAAGGGCGGGAGCGGCAACAATGAGCAGTTCTTC
v_gene: TRBV7-6; d_gene: TRBD1; abundance: NA; j_gene: TRBJ1-2; CDR3aa: CASSSGTGGYTF; CDR3nt: TGTGCCAGCAGCTCCGGGACAGGTGGCTACACCTTC
v_gene: TRBV28; d_gene: NA; abundance: once; j_gene: TRBJ2-4; CDR3aa: CASNNSPRHGIYF; CDR3nt: TGTGCCAGCAACAATTCCCCGCGGCACGGGATTTACTTC
v_gene: TRBV28; d_gene: NA; abundance: NA; j_gene: TRBJ1-2; CDR3aa: CASRRGGTAGIYGYTF; CDR3nt: TGTGCCAGCAGGCGGGGGGGGACGGCGGGAATCTATGGCTACACCTTC
v_gene: TRBV28; d_gene: NA; abundance: NA; j_gene: TRBJ1-1; CDR3aa: CASTQAETEAFF; CDR3nt: TGTGCCAGCACCCAGGCCGAAACTGAAGCTTTCTTT
v_gene: TRBV5-5; d_gene: TRBD2; abundance: NA; j_gene: TRBJ2-3; CDR3aa: CASSLEAGGLLGADTQYF; CDR3nt: TGTGCCAGCAGCTTGGAAGCGGGAGGACTCCTGGGGGCAGATACGCAGTATTTT
v_gene: TRBV12-3/TRBV12-4; d_gene: NA; abundance: NA; j_gene: TRBJ2-1; CDR3aa: CASSPSAGDEQFF; CDR3nt: TGTGCCAGCAGCCCCTCCGCAGGGGATGAGCAGTTCTTC
v_gene: TRBV15; d_gene: TRBD1; abundance: NA; j_gene: TRBJ1-5; CDR3aa: CATSRAEQGNQPQHF; CDR3nt: TGTGCCACCAGCAGAGCCGAACAGGGGAATCAGCCCCAGCATTTT
v_gene: TRBV4-2; d_gene: NA; abundance: once; j_gene: TRBJ2-3; CDR3aa: CASSQDSSLADTQYF; CDR3nt: TGTGCCAGCAGCCAAGACTCTAGCTTAGCAGATACGCAGTATTTT
v_gene: TRBV27; d_gene: NA; abundance: NA; j_gene: TRBJ2-1; CDR3aa: CASSPEGGIYNEQFF; CDR3nt: TGTGCCAGCAGTCCGGAAGGGGGTATCTACAATGAGCAGTTCTTC